This is a list of T cell receptor beta chains from one sample in a study of STAT5B mutations in CD4+ large granular lymphocyte leukemia. Assay used: immunoSEQ multiplex PCR; TCRdb lists only in-frame clones, some missing. The sample has around 37,000 clones, approximately 72% seen once; the top ten hold around 0.5%. The sample was CD4+ T cells from blood buffy coats. The receptors come from a human donor in good health. Each CDR3 is given without its conserved first and last residue.

J,V,CDR3
TRBJ2-5,TRBV14,ASSQTRGGASETQY
TRBJ1-1,TRBV19,ATFIGPGQGSTEAF
TRBJ2-7,TRBV2,ASSENREIGEQY
TRBJ1-5,TRBV28,ASGNNQPQH
TRBJ2-3,TRBV7-9,ASSRRQGSTDTQY
TRBJ1-1,TRBV7-2,ASSLLGTVMNTEAF
TRBJ1-5,TRBV5-1,ASSPLPGNQPQH
TRBJ2-4,TRBV18,ASSPPTGGDIQY
TRBJ2-2,TRBV4-2,ASSQVTSGGGRYRSTGELF
TRBJ2-1,TRBV14,ASTASGGYNEQF
TRBJ1-3,TRBV7-8,ASSRVSSGNTIY
TRBJ2-7,TRBV7-6,ASSRLAGGYEQY
TRBJ1-2,TRBV23-1,ASSQWVVPLLEGYT
TRBJ1-2,TRBV5-5,ASSLGQGGGYT
TRBJ2-2,TRBV27,ASSSSALTGELF
TRBJ2-6,TRBV6-5,ASSYGPRGANVLT
TRBJ2-5,TRBV5-1,ASSLMAQQETQY
TRBJ2-3,TRBV11-2,ASSLVAGGTDTQY
TRBJ2-5,TRBV7-2,ASTPPGTEETQY
TRBJ2-1,TRBV5-1,ASSLVASRNEQF
TRBJ1-4,TRBV5-1,ASSLVAGPTNEKLF
TRBJ2-3,TRBV6-1,ASRRQGADTQY
TRBJ2-7,TRBV5-1,ASSPDRDEQY
TRBJ2-7,TRBV5-4,ASSLIASEQY
TRBJ1-5,TRBV4-2,ASSQDGPGGQPQH
TRBJ2-3,TRBV5-4,ASSLVSGGTDTQY
TRBJ2-2,TRBV11-3,ASSSTGSNTGELF
TRBJ1-3,TRBV7-2,ASSLGGGLSGNTIY
TRBJ2-7,TRBV5-1,ASSDPRGAQDEQY
TRBJ1-1,TRBV4-1,ASSQAHHRGRRTEAF
TRBJ2-5,TRBV10-2,ATQDFGQGHQETQY
TRBJ2-6,TRBV13,ASKRVTGANVLT
TRBJ1-4,TRBV19,ASSFRTGRGEKLF
TRBJ2-2,TRBV2,ASRRQGVTGELF
TRBJ2-6,TRBV7-3,ASSLVAGVGGANVLT
TRBJ2-1,TRBV27,ASRQPGQGFYNEQF
TRBJ2-7,TRBV4-3,ASSQDLSGAYEQY
TRBJ2-3,TRBV7-2,ASSLGLAGNTDTQY
TRBJ1-1,TRBV5-1,ASSQGQGYTEAF
TRBJ1-2,TRBV9,ASSPLRAHGGYT
TRBJ2-2,TRBV2,ASSKTTGTSYTGELF
TRBJ1-5,TRBV19,ASRLTGGLNQPQH
TRBJ2-3,TRBV5-1,ASIPYAYAGARDTQY
TRBJ1-2,TRBV4-1,ASSQEWISGYT
TRBJ2-7,TRBV12-5,ASGLGPRGLMGEQY
TRBJ2-7,TRBV5-1,ASSLWRSPSYEQY
TRBJ2-5,TRBV5-4,ASSSAGATGRETQY
TRBJ2-1,TRBV5-1,ASSLAGQGLSSYNEQF
TRBJ2-4,TRBV7-2,ASRETPAKNIQY
TRBJ2-3,TRBV18,ASSPSRGTDTQY
TRBJ2-7,TRBV6-5,ASSLLGWDSTYEQY
TRBJ1-6,TRBV28,ASSLPEGRNSPLH
TRBJ2-7,TRBV7-2,ASSDTSGVYEQY
TRBJ2-7,TRBV6-5,ASSYSRSGQTYEQY
TRBJ2-7,TRBV7-2,ASRLQPGLAGNPAYEQY
TRBJ1-4,TRBV5-1,ASSVDRTTNEKLF
TRBJ1-5,TRBV6-1,ASSGGKGGNQPQH
TRBJ2-5,TRBV4-1,ASSQGFVGGQETQY
TRBJ2-1,TRBV9,ASSVSTYNEQF
TRBJ2-3,TRBV7-6,ASSLAGWGTDTQY